The 32 T cell receptor beta chains given below trace back to one sample, sequenced in a study of post-analysis software for immune sequencing data. The study's findings and limits: Controls showed lower frequencies than patients for 4 or 5 TRBV segments, and TRBV5-6, TRBV5-1 and TRBV20-1 were among these.

Libraries were made from TCR beta cDNA, and they carried unique molecular identifiers. Via MiXCR, TCRdb re-called the PCR reads, giving one row per CDR3 protein. The repertoire holds about 460,000 distinct CDR3 sequences, with roughly 45% as singletons. These receptors have no identified antigens. Sequenced material: blood. The receptor set was obtained from a girl under 18 with multiple sclerosis.

This clonotype was seen a few times. The genes are TRBV20-1 and TRBJ1-2, with TRBD1 matching 8 bases. This CDR3 region has 12 residues. The V gene's germline CDR1 is DFQATT and CDR2 SNEGSKA (reference sequence). V shed 3 bases and J 8 bases; nucleotides not matched to a gene: 5. CDR3 coding DNA: TGCAGTGCTAGTCTACAGGGGGTCGGCTACACCTTC. Protein sequence: CSASLQGVGYTF.

This clonotype came up a few times. The junction shows a germline mismatch at one end, possibly a read error. V and J are TRBV5-8 and TRBJ2-7; 10 nucleotides match TRBD1. The CDR3 is 15 residues long. Germline V CDR1 and CDR2: SGHTS, YDEGEE. The CDR3 DNA is TGTGCCAACAGCTTGAGCGGGACAGGGGTCTACGAGCAGTACTTC. This gives the protein CANSLSGTGVYEQYF.

This clonotype was counted between two and nine times. The chain combines TRBV28 with TRBJ1-1; weak D call: TRBD1 (5 bases). This CDR3 comprises 11 residues. The germline V gene has CDR1 MDHEN and CDR2 SYDVKM. V was shortened by 10 bases and J by 7 bases, with 13 bases between the two germline ends. In nucleotides, the CDR3 is TGTGCCACCGTGACGGGACTTGAAGCTTTCTTT. This gives the protein CATVTGLEAFF. Drawing the rest from reference TRBV28 and TRBJ1-1, the complete variable domain is DVKVTQSSRYLVKRTGEKVFLECVQDMDHENMFWYRQDPGLGLRLIYFSYDVKMKEKGDIPEGYSVSREKKERFSLILESASTNQTSMYLCATVTGLEAFFGQGTRLTVV.

This clonotype was seen a handful of times. The V gene is TRBV12-3 or TRBV12-4, the J gene TRBJ2-7; D is perhaps TRBD1 or TRBD2 (5 bases each). Trimming removed 3 bases at V and 3 bases at J, with 12 bases between. This CDR3 is built from 14 residues. The CDR3 DNA sequence: TGTGCCAGCAGTTTCCCTGGGGGTGGCTACGAGCAGTACTTC. It is translated as CASSFPGGGYEQYF.

The V call is TRBV5-1, the J call TRBJ1-1; the D gene is possibly TRBD1 (6 bases). CDR1 SGHRS and CDR2 YFSETQ come from the germline V gene. Trimming took off 2 bases at V and 0 bases at J, with 20 bases between the two ends. CDR3 length equals 18 residues. This CDR3 reads CASSLPSDRSLVNTEAFF. CDR3 in DNA: TGCGCCAGCAGCTTACCTTCAGACAGGTCCCTCGTGAACACTGAAGCTTTCTTT.

The chain links TRBV27 to TRBJ2-1; D is unresolved. Germline V gives CDR1 MNHEY, CDR2 SMNVEV (reference sequence). V lost 6 bases and J 13 bases, leaving 13 bases between the germline ends. The CDR3 consists of 11 residues. In DNA form, the CDR3 reads TGTGCCAGCAGCTTAAGGAGTGTCCAGTTCTTC. Residues: CASSLRSVQFF.

The V call is TRBV20-1, the J call TRBJ2-7; 9 bases align to TRBD2. The CDR3 has 13 amino acids. The trim removed 2 bases at V and 6 bases at J, leaving 5 bases unmatched. The germline CDR1 and CDR2 sequences are DFQATT and SNEGSKA (reference sequence). The CDR3 bases are TGCAGTGCTAGATACAGCGGGAGGTCCGAGCAGTACTTC. It yields the protein CSARYSGRSEQYF.

This clonotype was found a few times. V and J are TRBV5-1 and TRBJ2-1, with TRBD1 matching 7 bases. The V gene's germline CDR1 is SGHRS and CDR2 YFSETQ. V shed 5 bases, J shed 4 bases, and the junction held 9 bases outside the gene matches. The CDR3 totals 15 residues. Here the CDR3 DNA reads TGCGCCAGCAGTATGCCGGGACAGCCGTACAATGAGCAGTTCTTC. It is translated as CASSMPGQPYNEQFF.

The J gene is TRBJ2-1, the V gene TRBV9, with a weak D call TRBD2 (7 bases). This CDR3 has 15 amino acids. V was trimmed by 3 bases and J by 3 bases, leaving 13 bases between them. Germline CDR1 is SGDLS and CDR2 is YYNGEE. The CDR3 loop reads CASSGGGEDYNEQFF. In DNA, the CDR3 is TGTGCCAGCAGCGGAGGGGGGGAGGACTACAATGAGCAGTTCTTC.

V usage is TRBV11-1 and J usage is TRBJ2-3; D call uncertain. The ends were cut back, 3 bases at V and 3 bases at J, with 13 bases in the middle. The CDR3 is 15 amino acids. Germline V gives CDR1 SGHAT, CDR2 FQDESV (reference sequence). The CDR3 nucleotides are TGTGCCAGCAGCTTGGGCTCGACGAAGACAGATACGCAGTATTTT. The encoded protein is CASSLGSTKTDTQYF.

V and J are TRBV29-1 and TRBJ2-5; the D is unclear. The DNA end is a closer match to TRBJ2-7, so the J assignment may be wrong. CDR3 length equals 12 residues. Germline-derived CDR1 and CDR2 are SQVTM and ANQGSEA. The CDR3 reads CSTTYDGHEQYF. The DNA for the CDR3 is TGCAGCACAACCTACGACGGTCACGAGCAGTACTTC.

This clonotype was observed a few times. The chain couples TRBV29-1 to TRBJ2-5; TRBD1 might be the D (6 bases). Trimming removed 3 bases at V and 0 bases at J, with 11 bases between. Per the germline V gene, CDR1 is SQVTM and CDR2 is ANQGSEA. The CDR3 sequence is 14 residues long. The CDR3 loop reads CSVESDSNQETQYF. The CDR3 region has the DNA TGCAGCGTTGAGTCGGACAGTAACCAAGAGACCCAGTACTTC.

This clonotype was detected a few times. V and J are TRBV9 and TRBJ2-5; D is ambiguous. Trimming took 0 bases from V and 3 from J, leaving 6 bases between them. Germline V gene data show CDR1 as SGDLS and CDR2 as YYNGEE. CDR3 length equals 13 residues. The CDR3 coding sequence is TGTGCCAGCAGCGTAGGGGGTGAAGAGACCCAGTACTTC. Protein product: CASSVGGEETQYF. Variable domain in full (rest from reference TRBV9 and TRBJ2-5): DSGVTQTPKHLITATGQRVTLRCSPRSGDLSVYWYQQSLDQGLQFLIQYYNGEERAKGNILERFSAQQFPDLHSELNLSSLELGDSALYFCASSVGGEETQYFGPGTRLLVL.

In regard to this clonotype: The junction departs from germline at one end; a sequencing error may be responsible. The chain employs TRBV18 and TRBJ2-6; possible D gene TRBD1, 5 bases. Germline values: CDR1 KGHSH, CDR2 LQKENI. The CDR3 consists of 15 residues. The CDR3 bases are TGTGCCAGCTCACCGGGTTACTCTGGGGCCAACGTCCAGACTTTC. Its protein is CASSPGYSGANVQTF.

As to this clonotype: Being one base from a much bigger clone, this may be a read error. This chain links TRBV29-1 with TRBJ2-1; D gene uncertain. This CDR3 has 12 amino acids. With 4 bases removed from V and 8 bases from J, the gap between germline ends came to 12 bases. Germline-derived CDR1 and CDR2 are SQVTM and ANQGSEA. CDR3 DNA: TGCAGCGTTGTCGCGGTGTACGATGAGCAGTTCTTC. As protein: CSVVAVYDEQFF.

This clonotype showed up just a few times. The rearrangement uses TRBV9 and TRBJ2-5; a weak D match, TRBD2 (5 bases). The J call may be wrong; the DNA end is better matched by TRBJ2-7. The germline V gene has CDR1 SGDLS and CDR2 YYNGEE. CDR3 length: 14 amino acids. The CDR3 here is CASSPHREEGEQYF. CDR3 nucleotides: TGTGCCAGCAGCCCTCACCGGGAAGAAGGCGAGCAGTACTTC.

The chain joins TRBV6-4 to TRBJ2-6; unclear D gene. The CDR3 runs 14 residues. The V end lost 0 bases, the J end lost 4 bases, and 4 bases lay between the germline ends. CDR1 MRHNA and CDR2 SNTAGT come from the germline V gene. The CDR3 loop is CASSDSPGANVLTF. The CDR3 DNA is TGTGCCAGCAGTGACTCGCCGGGGGCCAACGTCCTGACTTTC.

The chain couples TRBV5-1 to TRBJ2-3; D unclear. This CDR3 comprises 16 residues. Per the germline V gene, CDR1 is SGHRS and CDR2 is YFSETQ. With 0 bases removed from V and 1 base from J, the gap between germline ends came to 12 bases. The CDR3: CASSLGNGGRTDTQYF. The CDR3 bases are TGCGCCAGCAGCTTGGGTAATGGCGGCCGCACAGATACGCAGTATTTT.

This clonotype has a handful of counts. The V call is TRBV18, the J call TRBJ2-7; D is possibly TRBD1 or TRBD2 (5 bases each). The CDR3 is made up of 14 amino acids. V gave up 4 bases and J gave up 3 bases, with 13 bases separating them. Looked up from germline, CDR1 is KGHSH and CDR2 is LQKENI. The CDR3 DNA reads as TGTGCCAGCTCACTCGGGACCTCCAACTACGAGCAGTACTTC. It specifies CASSLGTSNYEQYF.

The chain carries TRBV11-2 and TRBJ2-7; TRBD1 matches 8 bases. J was trimmed by 7 bases and V by 6 bases; bases with no gene match: 2. CDR1 is SGHAT and CDR2 is FQNNGV in the germline V gene. This CDR3 is built from 11 residues. The chain's CDR3 is CASSTGGEQYF. For the CDR3, the DNA is TGTGCCAGCAGTACAGGGGGAGAGCAGTACTTC.

Note on this clonotype: The junction departs from the called germline gene at one end, perhaps through a read error. The genes are TRBV12-3 or TRBV12-4 and TRBJ2-1; possibly TRBD2 for D (6 bases). This CDR3 contains 12 residues. The CDR3 DNA reads TGTGCCAGCAATTTAGGGAGGACTGAGCAGTTCTTC. Translating gives CASNLGRTEQFF.

This clonotype was seen more than once but under ten times. This sequence joins TRBV12-3 or TRBV12-4 and TRBJ1-2, with D maybe TRBD1 (5 bases). This CDR3 spans 14 amino acids. V was clipped by 6 bases and J by 10 bases, with 21 bases between them. CDR3 loop: CASRPSGQGRDYTF. The CDR3 DNA follows: TGTGCCAGCAGGCCTAGCGGGCAGGGAAGGGACTACACCTTC.

This clonotype was counted only a few times. The chain couples TRBV12-3 or TRBV12-4 to TRBJ2-7; D possibly corresponds to TRBD1 (6 bases). V lost 1 base, J lost 4 bases, and 8 bases lay in between. CDR3 size: 13 residues. The CDR3 sequence: CASSLGDKYEQYF. The CDR3, as DNA: TGTGCCAGCAGTTTAGGGGACAAATACGAGCAGTACTTC.

With respect to this clonotype: An end of the junction does not agree with germline; a read error may underlie this. The DNA of the CDR3 is TGTGCCAGCACCATTACAGCGGGGGTTCCCTACAATGAACAGTTCTTC. Translated: CASTITAGVPYNEQFF. V usage is TRBV7-9 and J usage is TRBJ2-1; 8 nucleotides align to TRBD2. CDR3 length: 16 residues. Germline loops: CDR1 SEHNR, CDR2 FQNEAQ (reference sequence). The complete variable domain, with remaining parts taken from reference TRBV7-9 and TRBJ2-1, reads DTGVSQNPRHKITKRGQNVTFRCDPISEHNRLYWYRQTLGQGPEFLTYFQNEAQLEKSRLLSDRFSAERPKGSFSTLEIQRTEQGDSAMYLCASTITAGVPYNEQFFGPGTRLTVL.

This rearrangement joins TRBV7-2 to TRBJ2-7, with 8 positions matching TRBD1. The CDR3 runs 14 residues. The germline CDR1 and CDR2 sequences are SGHTA and FQGNSA. Trimming at V came to 5 bases and at J to 3 bases, leaving 6 bases not matched to a gene. The CDR3 protein is CASSKNRGNYEQYF. CDR3 bases: TGTGCCAGCAGCAAGAACAGGGGGAACTACGAGCAGTACTTC.

A word on this clonotype: At one of its ends the junction is not consistent with the germline gene, which may arise from a read error. The chain is built from TRBV3-1 and TRBJ2-1, with 9 bases matching TRBD2. Germline V lookup: CDR1 LGHDT, CDR2 YNNKEL (reference sequence). The CDR3 has 14 amino acids. The CDR3 reads CAGSQRLAASEQFF. As DNA, the CDR3 is TGTGCCGGCAGCCAGCGACTAGCGGCGAGTGAGCAGTTCTTC.

Note on this clonotype: A much larger clone lies a single base off, so this may be a read error. This chain connects TRBV12-3 or TRBV12-4 to TRBJ2-1, with 7 nucleotides matching TRBD2. The V segment lost 6 bases and the J segment 7 bases; nucleotides outside the gene matches: 6. This CDR3 has 13 amino acids. The CDR3 here is CASRLTSSNEQFF. The CDR3 DNA reads as TGTGCCAGCAGGCTGACTAGCAGTAATGAGCAGTTCTTC.

This sequence joins TRBV27 and TRBJ2-1; D remains ambiguous. Near its end, the DNA agrees better with TRBJ2-7, so the J call may be wrong. From germline, CDR1 is MNHEY and CDR2 SMNVEV (reference sequence). The CDR3 sequence is 12 residues long. Written as DNA, the CDR3 is TGTGCCAGCAGCAATTTTTCCTACGAGCAGTACTTC. Its translation: CASSNFSYEQYF.

This clonotype was seen a handful of times. This chain uses TRBV4-1 with TRBJ2-5; the D is unclear. V was clipped by 3 bases and J by 2 bases, with 10 bases between them. This CDR3 spans 14 amino acids. Germline values: CDR1 MGHRA, CDR2 YSYEKL. The CDR3, as DNA: TGCGCCAGCAGCCAGGGCCCCCCTCAAGAGACCCAGTACTTC. It encodes CASSQGPPQETQYF.

The V gene is TRBV3-1, the J gene TRBJ2-2; D might be TRBD1 (6 bases). V was trimmed by 1 base and J by 0 bases, leaving 9 bases between them. CDR1 and CDR2 from the germline V gene are LGHDT and YNNKEL (reference sequence). The CDR3 extends over 16 amino acids. This CDR3 is CASSQAAGANTGELFF. The CDR3 DNA reads TGTGCCAGCAGCCAAGCGGCAGGGGCGAACACCGGGGAGCTGTTTTTT.

The chain carries TRBV28 and TRBJ2-1, with D perhaps assigned TRBD1 or TRBD2 (5 bases each). The CDR3 consists of 11 residues. The V gene's germline CDR1 is MDHEN and CDR2 SYDVKM. V gave up 6 bases and J gave up 10 bases, with 10 bases separating them. The CDR3 sequence is CASSGAYEQFF. The CDR3 DNA is TGTGCCAGCAGCGGGGCCTACGAGCAGTTCTTC.

This clonotype showed up just a few times. The genes are TRBV24-1 and TRBJ1-1; no clear D. Germline CDR1 reads KGHDR; CDR2 reads SFDVKD. V dropped 4 bases and J dropped 3 bases, with 8 bases sitting between them. This CDR3 spans 13 amino acids. The CDR3 sequence: CATSDPVYTEAFF. The CDR3 DNA sequence: TGTGCCACCAGTGACCCAGTTTACACTGAAGCTTTCTTT.